The 8 T cell receptor beta chains below all came from one sample that was sequenced in a study of clonality assessment in lymphoblastic leukemia. TCRdb re-called the PCR reads with MiXCR, one entry per CDR3 protein. The table shows about 410 distinct CDR3 sequences, with around 36% occurring only once. These receptors were taken from a human donor with acute lymphoblastic leukemia.

This clonotype was counted a few times. The J gene is TRBJ2-7, the V gene TRBV30, with 7 bases lining up with TRBD1. The CDR3 totals 14 residues. V lost 2 bases to trimming and J lost 3 bases; unmatched junction nucleotides: 7. Germline CDR1 is GTSNPN and CDR2 is SVGIG (reference sequence). The CDR3 nucleotides are TGTGCCTGGAGTAAAGAGGGACAGAACTACGAGCAGTACTTC. This translates into CAWSKEGQNYEQYF.

The chain recombines TRBV15 with TRBJ1-6, with D unclear. Germline V gives CDR1 LNHNV, CDR2 YYDKDF (reference sequence). The CDR3 contains 13 residues. Between the trimmed V and J ends, which lost 0 bases and 7 bases, there was a span of 4 bases. CDR3 sequence: CATSREANSPLHF. CDR3 sequence (DNA): TGTGCCACCAGCAGAGAAGCGAATTCACCCCTCCACTTT.

This clonotype was observed a few times. The CDR3 spells CASSLLANTGELFF. CDR3 in DNA: TGTGCCAGCAGCTTGTTGGCGAACACCGGGGAGCTGTTTTTT. V and J are TRBV5-5 and TRBJ2-2; no clear D gene. The V and J ends lost 1 base and 0 bases respectively, with 4 bases between them. The CDR3 loop spans 14 amino acids. Germline V gene lookup returns CDR1 SGHKS and CDR2 YYEKEE (reference sequence).

The chain joins TRBV6-2 or TRBV6-3 to TRBJ1-2, with TRBD1 as a possible D gene (6 bases). The CDR3 covers 16 residues. Trimming removed 4 bases from V and 2 bases from J, with 17 bases in between. Germline-derived CDR1 and CDR2 are MNHEY and SVGEGT. The CDR3 nucleotides read TGTGCCAGCAGTTCCAGCATGGGTAGGGGGAACTATGGCTACACCTTC. Translated, it gives CASSSSMGRGNYGYTF.

The chain is built from TRBV5-6 and TRBJ1-3; possibly TRBD1 for D (5 bases). The CDR3 has 13 amino acids. Trimming removed 4 bases from V and 10 bases from J, with 15 bases in between. Looked up from germline, CDR1 is SGHDT and CDR2 is YYEEEE. The CDR3 protein is CASSLASGRTIYF. CDR3 nucleotides: TGTGCCAGCAGCCTCGCCTCGGGGCGTACCATATATTTT. The full variable domain, with the rest looked up from reference TRBV5-6 and TRBJ1-3, is DAGVTQSPTHLIKTRGQQVTLRCSPKSGHDTVSWYQQALGQGPQFIFQYYEEEERQRGNFPDRFSGHQFPNYSSELNVNALLLGDSALYLCASSLASGRTIYFGEGSWLTVV.

The rearrangement joins TRBV27 to TRBJ2-7; D unclear. The CDR3 runs 13 residues. CDR1 and CDR2 from the germline V gene are MNHEY and SMNVEV (reference sequence). V was clipped by 6 bases and J by 5 bases, with 14 bases between them. The CDR3 region has the DNA TGTGCCAGCAGAGAGAACAGCTGGAACGAGCAGTACTTC. Amino acid sequence: CASRENSWNEQYF.

By share, this clonotype counts as hyperexpanded. V gene TRBV7-2 combines with J gene TRBJ1-6; D is ambiguous. The CDR3 length is 14 residues. Germline V gives CDR1 SGHTA, CDR2 FQGNSA. Deletions cut 1 base from V and 7 bases from J, with 8 bases between. DNA of the CDR3: TGTGCCAGCAGCTTAGACGGACCCAATTCACCCCTCCACTTT. It codes for CASSLDGPNSPLHF.

The chain couples TRBV5-1 to TRBJ2-1, with 8 bases fitting TRBD2. The germline V gene encodes CDR1 SGHRS and CDR2 YFSETQ. The CDR3 is 17 amino acids. The ends lost 3 bases at V and 7 bases at J; junction bases unmatched: 15. CDR3 residues: CASSWPGGAGARNEQFF. In DNA, the CDR3 is TGCGCCAGCAGCTGGCCCGGGGGGGCGGGAGCGCGGAATGAGCAGTTCTTC.